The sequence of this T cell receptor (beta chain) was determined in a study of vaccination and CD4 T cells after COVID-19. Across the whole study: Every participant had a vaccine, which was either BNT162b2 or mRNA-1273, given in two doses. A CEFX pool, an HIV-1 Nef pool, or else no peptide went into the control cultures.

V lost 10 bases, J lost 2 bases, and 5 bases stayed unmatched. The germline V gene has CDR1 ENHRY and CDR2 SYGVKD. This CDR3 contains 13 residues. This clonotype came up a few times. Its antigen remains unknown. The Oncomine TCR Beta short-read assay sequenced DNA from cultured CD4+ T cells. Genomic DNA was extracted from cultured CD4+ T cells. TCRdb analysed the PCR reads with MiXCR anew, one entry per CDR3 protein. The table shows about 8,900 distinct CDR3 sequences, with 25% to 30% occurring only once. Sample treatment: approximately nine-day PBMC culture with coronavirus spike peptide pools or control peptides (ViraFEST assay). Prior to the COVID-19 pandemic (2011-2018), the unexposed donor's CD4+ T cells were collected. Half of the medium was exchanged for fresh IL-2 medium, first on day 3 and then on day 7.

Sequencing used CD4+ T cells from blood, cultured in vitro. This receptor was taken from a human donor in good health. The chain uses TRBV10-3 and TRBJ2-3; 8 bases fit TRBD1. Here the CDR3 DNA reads TGTGCCACCCGGGACAGGCCCACAGATACGCAGTATTTT. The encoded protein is CATRDRPTDTQYF.